The present entry profiles one T cell receptor (beta chain) with its context. Its target is not known. CDR1 is MGHRA, CDR2 YSYEKL, per germline. CDR3 length: 15 residues. V lost 0 bases to trimming and J lost 1 base, with 8 bases between them. The data are from a study of CD8+ T cells in alopecia areata. Findings and limits, study-wide: Lesional scalp displayed greater clonality than normal scalp, most notably in alopecia totalis/universalis. Scalp samples also contribute reads from the resident alphabeta T cells found in normal skin. Between patients, shared TCR sequences were less clear than in mice. This was possibly due in part to HLA diversity in the patient population.

RNA was extracted and reverse transcribed into cDNA as the sequencing template. Using immunoSEQ multiplex PCR, the repertoire was profiled, and TCRdb retains in-frame clones only, with some absent. In the table there are under 250,000 clones, 45% to 70% of which are singletons. This clonotype was obtained from a human donor in good health. V is TRBV4-1 and J is TRBJ2-3; D remains unclear. Material: CD8+ T cells sorted from blood. CDR3 nucleotides: TGCGCCAGCAGCCAAGAGAGGCCTGGCACAGATACGCAGTATTTT. It encodes CASSQERPGTDTQYF.